This TCR beta chain was sequenced in a study of tumor-infiltrating lymphocytes in primary liver carcinoma. Study-wide results and limits: Tumors significantly exceeded blood in top-250-clone fraction (p = 0.039).

A primer in the constant region served to generate TCR beta cDNA from roughly 550 ng of total RNA. The TCR beta library was amplified through three nested multiplex PCR rounds in a modified ARM-PCR procedure. TCRdb used MiXCR to reprocess the multiplex PCR reads, holding one entry per CDR3 protein. Of 95,000 to 150,000 distinct CDR3 sequences detected, about 59% appear once; the ten largest clones hold 9.3%. Ten or more counts support this clonotype. Its specificity is not known. From unsorted bulk tissue weighing roughly 17-31 mg, DNA and RNA were co-extracted. Specimen: liver tumor tissue from sampling region 1. This sample's subset: tumor region T1, superior pole. The TCR comes from a woman aged 60-75 years with primary liver carcinoma and hepatitis B virus infection.

As DNA, the CDR3 is TGTGCCAGCAGTCACCGGGACAGGGGCCTGAATGAGCAGTTCTTC. Protein: CASSHRDRGLNEQFF. The chain links TRBV6-5 to TRBJ2-1; TRBD1 agrees at 10 bases. Germline V gene sequence: CDR1 MNHEY, CDR2 SVGAGI. V was clipped by 5 bases and J by 7 bases; unmatched bases: 8. The CDR3 has 15 residues.